The clone carrying this T cell receptor (beta chain) has just a few counts. Its antigen is not identified. This sample was included in a study of blood T cells in healthy people across ages. Findings and caveats of the study: PBMC samples, being unsorted, prevented any conclusive comparison of naive and antigen-experienced cells. Naive T cell percentage by flow cytometry tracked strongly with beta diversity.

Then a second PCR, running roughly 7 to 11 cycles, was carried out with a sample-barcoded 5' primer and a J-beta primer mix. Every sample gave at least 2.5 million paired-end reads containing CDR3. TCRdb independently ran MiXCR on the 5' RACE reads; one entry per CDR3 protein. Of more than 500,000 distinct CDR3 sequences listed, approximately 27% were seen once; the top ten hold about 18%. Each donor was a healthy Caucasian individual from Russia, aged about 6 to 95. Germline V gives CDR1 SGHRS, CDR2 YFSETQ. This CDR3 is 14 amino acids long. Losses at the gene ends were 6 bases for V and 8 bases for J; bases not matched to a gene: 7.

Material for sequencing was blood. The V and J genes are TRBV5-1 and TRBJ2-1; 11 bases agree with TRBD2. The source of this sequence is a woman in her seventies in good health. This chain's CDR3 is CASKVLAGGYEQFF. The CDR3 DNA reads TGCGCCAGCAAGGTCCTAGCGGGGGGTTATGAGCAGTTCTTC.